This T cell receptor beta chain comes out of a study of cytomegalovirus exposure and HLA in healthy donors. Regarding the study as a whole: A few of the chains that were CMV-associated were confirmed in vitro to be specific for CMV antigens. A later analysis appeared to link common viral pathogens to several of the most significant clusters. A previous analysis found most TCR beta V segments productive roughly 90% or roughly 30% of the time.

To note about this clone: The target antigen is unknown.

Primers for the PCR totalled 60 Vbeta and 13 Jbeta. Sequencing used immunoSEQ multiplex PCR; TCRdb keeps in-frame clones, though not all of them. Its table records over 150,000 clones. CDR1 and CDR2 from the germline V gene are GTSNPN and SVGIG (reference sequence). This CDR3 has 18 residues. The V and J ends lost 0 bases and 0 bases respectively, with 21 bases between them. Healthy bone marrow donors made up the donor group. Sequencing was done on a sample of PBMCs. The rearrangement uses TRBV30 and TRBJ2-7, with D possibly being TRBD2 (5 bases). The sequence came from a boy aged 10-17 years in good health and CMV-seronegative. The CDR3 loop reads CAWSVPPLVRTLSYEQYF. DNA for the CDR3: TGTGCCTGGAGTGTACCCCCACTAGTCCGTACGCTCTCCTACGAGCAGTACTTC.